A selection of T cell receptor beta chains follows, all from one sample in a study of response to subunit inactivated influenza vaccine. One entry per CDR3 protein, called by TCRdb with MiXCR from the RT-PCR reads. This sample has 600,000 to 850,000 distinct CDR3 sequences, with approximately 15% found just once. The sequencing here drew on PBMCs from blood, taken approximately 15 days before vaccination. These receptors came from a man aged 50-60 years who received an inactivated influenza vaccine. Both conserved end residues are part of each CDR3. D genes are given only for firm matches. Clone size is given for some rows only: seen once, a few or many times, or a class if the clone is expanded.

cdr3_aa	cdr3_nt	v_call	j_call	d_call	clone_size
CASSQGTGNTIYF	TGCGCCAGCAGTCAGGGGACTGGAAACACCATATATTTT	TRBV5-1	TRBJ1-3	NA	many
CASSQHRTRDQPQHF	TGCGCCAGCAGCCAACATCGGACAAGGGATCAGCCCCAGCATTTT	TRBV4-3	TRBJ1-5	NA	few
CASSRSGGSDTQYF	TGTGCCAGCAGCCGTAGCGGGGGTTCAGATACGCAGTATTTT	TRBV12-3/TRBV12-4	TRBJ2-3	TRBD2	few
CASSYSIGGEAGELFF	TGTGCCAGCAGTTACTCGATAGGGGGAGAGGCCGGGGAGCTGTTTTTT	TRBV6-5	TRBJ2-2	NA	NA
CSAEDVDRESYNEQFF	TGCAGTGCTGAGGACGTAGACAGGGAATCCTACAATGAGCAGTTCTTC	TRBV20-1	TRBJ2-1	TRBD1	NA
CSASQLAGGPHEQYF	TGCAGTGCTAGTCAACTAGCGGGGGGGCCACACGAGCAGTACTTC	TRBV20-1	TRBJ2-7	TRBD2	NA
CASSLDRGDYEQYF	TGCGCCAGCAGCTTGGACAGGGGGGACTACGAGCAGTACTTC	TRBV5-1	TRBJ2-7	TRBD1	many
CASTQSRETQYF	TGTGCCAGCACCCAATCCAGAGAGACCCAGTACTTC	TRBV12-3/TRBV12-4	TRBJ2-5	NA	few
CASSEAGGANEQFF	TGTGCCAGTAGTGAAGCGGGAGGAGCGAATGAGCAGTTCTTC	TRBV19	TRBJ2-1	TRBD2	NA
CATNGPTIWGFF	TGTGCCACCAACGGTCCGACCATCTGGGGGTTCTTC	TRBV6-1	TRBJ2-1	NA	NA
CASSYLRQNTEAFF	TGTGCCAGCAGTTACCTTAGGCAGAACACTGAAGCTTTCTTT	TRBV6-5	TRBJ1-1	NA	NA
CASSPPGPAEAFF	TGTGCCAGCTCACCACCAGGTCCCGCTGAAGCTTTCTTT	TRBV18	TRBJ1-1	NA	once
CASSLGQVDNEQFF	TGTGCCAGCAGCTTAGGCCAAGTAGACAATGAGCAGTTCTTC	TRBV13	TRBJ2-1	NA	few
CASSFVSTVRETQYF	TGTGCCAGCAGCTTTGTCAGCACAGTTAGGGAGACCCAGTACTTC	TRBV11-2	TRBJ2-5	NA	many
CASSFGGSGYEQYF	TGCGCCAGCAGCTTTGGAGGGAGTGGCTACGAGCAGTACTTC	TRBV5-1	TRBJ2-7	NA	many
CASSEHVRETQYF	TGCGCCAGCAGTGAGCATGTCCGGGAGACCCAGTACTTC	TRBV10-2	TRBJ2-5	NA	NA
CASSEEGRAEAFF	TGTGCCAGCAGTGAGGAGGGTAGGGCTGAAGCTTTCTTT	TRBV2	TRBJ1-1	NA	NA
CASSHWGTSTDTQYF	TGCGCCAGCAGCCACTGGGGAACTAGCACAGATACGCAGTATTTT	TRBV4-1	TRBJ2-3	NA	few
CASSYSIPGTSSYEQYF	TGTGCCAGCAGTTACTCGATACCCGGGACTAGTAGCTACGAGCAGTACTTC	TRBV6-2/TRBV6-3	TRBJ2-7	TRBD2	NA
CASSLVWGRGTGELFF	TGTGCCAGCAGTTTAGTTTGGGGGAGGGGTACCGGGGAGCTGTTTTTT	TRBV12-3/TRBV12-4	TRBJ2-2	TRBD2	many
CASSPGLGQGAETQYF	TGTGCCAGCAGCCCAGGCTTAGGACAGGGGGCAGAGACCCAGTACTTC	TRBV7-3	TRBJ2-5	TRBD1	NA
CAWNRLDEGYTF	TGTGCCTGGAATAGGTTAGATGAAGGCTACACCTTC	TRBV30	TRBJ1-2	NA	few
CASTPAGRGGSTYNEQFF	TGTGCCAGCACCCCTGCGGGGCGGGGGGGCTCAACCTACAATGAGCAGTTCTTC	TRBV28	TRBJ2-1	TRBD2	few
CASSPGGSSYNEQFF	TGTGCCAGCAGCCCAGGGGGGAGCTCCTACAATGAGCAGTTCTTC	TRBV5-1	TRBJ2-1	NA	many
CASSLERAGGSPLHF	TGCGCCAGCAGCTTGGAACGGGCAGGGGGGTCACCCCTCCACTTT	TRBV5-1	TRBJ1-6	TRBD1	NA
CASSWAAGGTPSTDTQYF	TGCGCCAGCAGCTGGGCCGCGGGAGGGACCCCTAGCACAGATACGCAGTATTTT	TRBV5-1	TRBJ2-3	TRBD2	few
CASSLAGTSGAEQYF	TGTGCCAGCAGCTTAGCTGGGACTAGCGGGGCCGAGCAGTACTTC	TRBV7-2	TRBJ2-7	TRBD2	few
CASSSRGQGRLTFF	TGCGCCAGCAGCTCCCGGGGCCAAGGCCGATTGACTTTCTTT	TRBV5-1	TRBJ1-1	NA	few
CSVMGPEGSSGANVLTF	TGCAGCGTCATGGGGCCCGAGGGGAGCTCTGGGGCCAACGTCCTGACTTTC	TRBV29-1	TRBJ2-6	NA	NA
CASSISVGAYEQYF	TGTGCCAGCAGTATAAGCGTTGGAGCCTACGAGCAGTACTTC	TRBV28	TRBJ2-7	NA	NA
CASSFEGAVEQYF	TGTGCCAGCAGCTTTGAGGGGGCAGTCGAGCAGTACTTC	TRBV7-9	TRBJ2-7	TRBD1	NA
CASSYLRTSGSPPRTQYF	TGTGCCAGCAGTTACTTAAGGACTAGCGGGAGTCCTCCGAGGACCCAGTACTTC	TRBV6-2/TRBV6-3	TRBJ2-5	TRBD2	NA
CASSQEHLGQYPYNEQFF	TGCGCCAGCAGCCAAGAACATCTGGGGCAGTACCCCTACAATGAGCAGTTCTTC	TRBV4-1	TRBJ2-1	NA	few
CSVLTGVGQYF	TGCAGCGTCCTGACAGGGGTAGGGCAGTACTTC	TRBV29-1	TRBJ2-7	TRBD1	few
CASRTGTRLYNEQFF	TGCGCCAGCAGGACCGGGACACGTCTTTACAATGAGCAGTTCTTC	TRBV5-1	TRBJ2-1	NA	NA
CASKRGTSSGNTIYF	TGTGCCAGCAAGAGGGGCACAAGCTCTGGAAACACCATATATTTT	TRBV12-3/TRBV12-4	TRBJ1-3	NA	NA
CASSQRRARGYTF	TGTGCCAGCAGCCAAAGGAGGGCTAGGGGCTACACCTTC	TRBV7-2	TRBJ1-2	NA	many
CASSLSRDTDTQYF	TGCGCCAGCAGCTTGAGCAGGGACACAGATACGCAGTATTTT	TRBV5-1	TRBJ2-3	NA	once
CASSLTDRGRPHEQYF	TGTGCCAGCAGCTTAACCGACAGGGGGCGACCCCACGAGCAGTACTTC	TRBV7-9	TRBJ2-7	TRBD1	NA
CASSLRPNPNQPQHF	TGTGCCAGCAGCTTAAGACCCAACCCCAATCAGCCCCAGCATTTT	TRBV7-8	TRBJ1-5	NA	few
CASSLTQVNTGELFF	TGCGCCAGCAGCTTGACACAAGTGAACACCGGGGAGCTGTTTTTT	TRBV5-1	TRBJ2-2	NA	many
CSVALGTGELFF	TGCAGCGTTGCCCTGGGCACCGGGGAGCTGTTTTTT	TRBV29-1	TRBJ2-2	NA	NA
CSVEGPVGPGNEQFF	NA	TRBV29-1	TRBJ2-1	NA	NA
CATSKRSGRGGDTQYF	TGTGCCACCAGCAAAAGAAGCGGGAGGGGTGGAGATACGCAGTATTTT	TRBV15	TRBJ2-3	TRBD2	many
CASSLDDSYGYTF	TGTGCCAGCAGCTTAGATGACAGTTATGGCTACACCTTC	TRBV11-2	TRBJ1-2	NA	many
CASSFGAGTDTQYF	TGTGCCAGCAGTTTCGGCGCAGGCACAGATACGCAGTATTTT	TRBV12-3/TRBV12-4	TRBJ2-3	NA	few
CASSPAGQKNQPQHF	TGTGCCAGCAGTCCCGCGGGACAGAAGAATCAGCCCCAGCATTTT	TRBV6-1	TRBJ1-5	TRBD1	NA
CASSSTLSGANVLTF	TGTGCCAGCAGCTCGACGCTCTCTGGGGCCAACGTCCTGACTTTC	TRBV7-2	TRBJ2-6	NA	NA
CASSLGQDKETQYF	TGTGCCAGCAGCCTCGGACAGGACAAAGAGACCCAGTACTTC	TRBV7-9	TRBJ2-5	TRBD1	few
CASSHPGLAGAVLPGGNEQFF	TGTGCCAGCAGTCACCCCGGGCTAGCGGGGGCCGTACTCCCCGGGGGCAATGAGCAGTTCTTC	TRBV2	TRBJ2-1	TRBD2	few